What follows describes a single T cell receptor (beta chain). The protocol was immunoSEQ multiplex PCR, while the TCRdb copy is restricted to in-frame clones and leaves out a portion. The table has about 7,400 clones, approximately 83% seen once. This sample stems from a study of tumor T cells in aggressive B-cell lymphoma. Germline V gene data show CDR1 as SGHNT and CDR2 as YENEEA. Trimming took 4 bases from V and 5 from J; bases not matched to a gene: 1. The CDR3 is made up of 12 amino acids. This receptor was identified in an adult with diffuse large B cell lymphoma. The sample was tumor tissue. The V gene is TRBV11-3, the J gene TRBJ2-7; 8 bases match TRBD1. CDR3 in DNA: TGTGCCAGCAGCTCCAGGGGGCACGAGCAGTACTTC. It codes for CASSSRGHEQYF.